One and the same sample provided the 20 T cell receptor beta chains below, sequenced in a study of post-analysis software for immune sequencing data. Whole-study results and caveats: Included in a set of about 5 TRBV segments more frequent in patients than controls were TRBV5-6, TRBV5-1 and TRBV20-1.

The antigens for these receptors are not known. The authors incorporated unique molecular identifiers into the TCR beta cDNA libraries. TCRdb fed the PCR reads into MiXCR, producing one record per CDR3 protein. Of approximately 730,000 distinct CDR3 sequences in the sample, 25% to 30% were seen once. The specimen sequenced was blood. Every receptor here comes from a girl aged 5-17 years with multiple sclerosis.

The V call is TRBV12-3 or TRBV12-4, the J call TRBJ1-1; 7 nucleotides line up with TRBD1. The CDR3 has 14 residues. V lost 5 bases to trimming and J lost 5 bases; unmatched junction nucleotides: 8. CDR3 in DNA: TGTGCCAGCAGTGTACAGGGGAGGGAGACTGAAGCTTTCTTT. Protein: CASSVQGRETEAFF.

In this sample, this clonotype turned up a few times. The CDR3 bases are TGCAGCGCAACGCGGGGAAAGACTGAAGCTTTCTTT. This translates into CSATRGKTEAFF. The chain joins TRBV29-1 to TRBJ1-1; D not certain. This CDR3 has 12 residues. V shed 7 bases and J shed 5 bases, with 14 bases lying between them. Germline values: CDR1 SQVTM, CDR2 ANQGSEA. Drawing the rest from reference TRBV29-1 and TRBJ1-1, the complete variable domain is SAVISQKPSRDICQRGTSLTIQCQVDSQVTMMFWYRQQPGQSLTLIATANQGSEATYESGFVIDKFPISRPNLTFSTLTVSNMSPEDSSIYLCSATRGKTEAFFGQGTRLTVV.

This chain connects TRBV7-2 to TRBJ2-1, with D unclear. The CDR3 covers 15 residues. Deletions cut 0 bases from V and 0 bases from J, with 6 bases between. Germline V gene data show CDR1 as SGHTA and CDR2 as FQGNSA. The DNA for the CDR3 is TGTGCCAGCAGCTTAGCAAGTTACTCCTACAATGAGCAGTTCTTC. It yields the protein CASSLASYSYNEQFF.

The V call is TRBV6-1, the J call TRBJ2-4; TRBD1 matches 7 bases. The CDR3 is made up of 14 amino acids. Germline CDR1 and CDR2: MNHNS and SASEGT. Trimming cost V 4 bases and J 3 bases; bases outside gene matches: 3. The CDR3 reads CASSVPGGKNIQYF. CDR3 DNA sequence: TGTGCCAGCAGTGTTCCAGGGGGCAAAAACATTCAGTACTTC.

This clonotype has just a few counts. The gene calls are TRBV11-2 and TRBJ1-2, with 12 bases lining up with TRBD1. Germline V gene data show CDR1 as SGHAT and CDR2 as FQNNGV. The CDR3 contains 16 residues. The junction had 12 bases not matched to a gene; V was cut back by 5 bases and J by 8 bases. CDR3 sequence (DNA): TGTGCCAGCAGCCATGCGCCGGGACAGGGGGCTATCGGCTACACCTTC. Protein product: CASSHAPGQGAIGYTF.

The chain couples TRBV7-2 to TRBJ2-3, with no clear D. Per germline, CDR1 SGHTA and CDR2 FQGNSA. The CDR3 runs 13 residues. The V end was cut by 7 bases, the J end by 1 base, with 9 bases between. DNA for the CDR3: TGTGCCAGCAACGTCCTGGGCACAGATACGCAGTATTTT. Residues: CASNVLGTDTQYF. The variable domain in full, with the rest retrieved from reference TRBV7-2 and TRBJ2-3, is GAGVSQSPSNKVTEKGKDVELRCDPISGHTALYWYRQSLGQGLEFLIYFQGNSAPDKSGLPSDRFSAERTGGSVSTLTIQRTQQEDSAVYLCASNVLGTDTQYFGPGTRLTVL.

The V call is TRBV15, the J call TRBJ1-6, with D tentatively TRBD1 (5 bases). Germline V gene lookup returns CDR1 LNHNV and CDR2 YYDKDF (reference sequence). The ends were cut back, 2 bases at V and 0 bases at J, with 14 bases in the middle. CDR3 length: 18 residues. CDR3 sequence reads: CATSRYRDLGSYNSPLHF. In DNA, the CDR3 is TGTGCCACCAGCAGATACCGGGACCTCGGCTCCTATAATTCACCCCTCCACTTT.

This clonotype was found many times. The chain recombines TRBV2 with TRBJ2-5, with D tentatively TRBD2 (5 bases). The V end was cut by 3 bases, the J end by 5 bases, with 16 bases between. Germline CDR1 and CDR2: SNHLY and FYNNEI. The CDR3 is 15 residues long. CDR3 sequence reads: CASSEQAGSGETQYF. The CDR3 DNA sequence: TGTGCCAGCAGTGAGCAGGCCGGTTCGGGGGAGACCCAGTACTTC.

The CDR3 DNA sequence: TGTGCCAGCAGTCAGGGGACGGGGAGGAGGACGCAGTATTTT. It codes for CASSQGTGRRTQYF. The chain combines TRBV12-3 or TRBV12-4 with TRBJ2-3, with D perhaps assigned TRBD1 or TRBD2 (6 bases each). The CDR3 is made up of 14 amino acids. Trimming took 5 bases from V and 9 from J, leaving 18 bases between them.

The genes are TRBV29-1 and TRBJ1-2; possibly TRBD1 for D (5 bases). V lost 6 bases to trimming and J lost 0 bases, with 23 bases between them. The CDR3 sequence is 17 residues long. Germline CDR1 SQVTM, CDR2 ANQGSEA. The CDR3 DNA follows: TGCAGCGTGGCCGGACGTGGGGGTTGGAAGACTAACTATGGCTACACCTTC. Amino acids: CSVAGRGGWKTNYGYTF.

This clonotype was observed a handful of times. The chain links TRBV20-1 to TRBJ2-2; TRBD2 matches at 13 bases. Germline V CDR1 and CDR2: DFQATT, SNEGSKA (reference sequence). The CDR3 has 16 amino acids. J was trimmed by 2 bases and V by 6 bases; bases with no gene match: 6. The CDR3 region is CSARTSGGPNTGELFF. The DNA of the CDR3 is TGCAGTGCGCGGACTAGCGGGGGCCCTAACACCGGGGAGCTGTTTTTT.

The chain carries TRBV7-2 and TRBJ1-6; D ambiguous. This CDR3 contains 15 residues. Germline values: CDR1 SGHTA, CDR2 FQGNSA. Between the trimmed V and J ends, which lost 0 bases and 8 bases, there was a span of 11 bases. The CDR3 DNA is TGTGCCAGCAGCTTAGCTGCCCCTGGGGATTCACCCCTCCACTTT. Its translation is CASSLAAPGDSPLHF.

The chain uses TRBV7-8 and TRBJ2-4; no firm D call. V was shortened by 4 bases and J by 0 bases, with 13 bases between the two germline ends. The germline V gene has CDR1 SGHVS and CDR2 FQNEAQ. The CDR3 is made up of 16 amino acids. The CDR3 DNA reads as TGTGCCAGCAGCTCAGCCCGACTGGGAGCCAAAAACATTCAGTACTTC. Translating it yields CASSSARLGAKNIQYF.

This sequence joins TRBV7-8 and TRBJ2-3; a possible D gene is TRBD2 (7 bases). The germline V gene has CDR1 SGHVS and CDR2 FQNEAQ. CDR3 length equals 17 residues. V lost 1 base and J 2 bases, leaving 16 bases between the germline ends. The CDR3 sequence: CASSLGEGGRLTDTQYF. The CDR3 region has the DNA TGTGCCAGCAGCTTAGGGGAGGGGGGCAGGCTCACAGATACGCAGTATTTT.

The chain links TRBV12-3 or TRBV12-4 to TRBJ2-1; possibly TRBD1 or TRBD2 for D (5 bases each). There are 15 residues in the CDR3. V was pared by 7 bases and J by 4 bases, with 17 bases between. The CDR3 region has the DNA TGTGCCAGCACCTCGGGGAGACAGTCATACAATGAGCAGTTCTTC. Translating gives CASTSGRQSYNEQFF.

The CDR3 DNA reads TGTGCCAGCAGTTTACTGGGAGAGAGCTACACCTTC. Its translation is CASSLLGESYTF. The chain couples TRBV25-1 to TRBJ1-2; D is unclear. V lost 5 bases, J lost 9 bases, and 13 bases lay in between. Germline CDR1 reads MGHDK; CDR2 reads SYGVNS. The CDR3 has 12 residues.

This clonotype turned up a few times. The CDR3 coding sequence is TGCGCCAGCAGCGGGACCCAGGGGGACTATAATTCACCCCTCCACTTT. Translation gives CASSGTQGDYNSPLHF. This chain uses TRBV5-1 with TRBJ1-6; 7 bases are shared with TRBD1. Germline trimming cut 4 bases from V and 3 bases from J; bases unmatched to any gene: 7. The CDR3 length is 16 residues. Germline assignment: CDR1 SGHRS and CDR2 YFSETQ. Full variable domain (outside the CDR3, taken from reference TRBV5-1 and TRBJ1-6): KAGVTQTPRYLIKTRGQQVTLSCSPISGHRSVSWYQQTPGQGLQFLFEYFSETQRNKGNFPGRFSGRQFSNSRSEMNVSTLELGDSALYLCASSGTQGDYNSPLHFGNGTRLTVT.

This clonotype was detected only a few times. The chain links TRBV20-1 to TRBJ2-4, with TRBD2 matching 10 bases. This CDR3 spans 15 amino acids. V lost 0 bases, J lost 13 bases, and 12 bases stayed unmatched. Germline CDR1 is DFQATT and CDR2 is SNEGSKA (reference sequence). The CDR3 is CSARDLAGERNEQYF. DNA of the CDR3: TGCAGTGCTAGAGATCTAGCGGGAGAAAGGAATGAGCAGTACTTC.

This clonotype has a handful of counts. The chain combines TRBV12-3 or TRBV12-4 with TRBJ2-1, with D tentatively TRBD1 or TRBD2 (5 bases each). The CDR3 length is 12 residues. With 4 bases removed from V and 7 bases from J, the gap between germline ends came to 8 bases. The CDR3 DNA sequence: TGTGCCAGCAGTTCGGGGCGGAATGAGCAGTTCTTC. Its translation: CASSSGRNEQFF.

The V call is TRBV20-1, the J call TRBJ2-3; 12 positions match TRBD2. V lost 5 bases to trimming and J lost 1 base; unmatched junction nucleotides: 10. The germline V gene has CDR1 DFQATT and CDR2 SNEGSKA (reference sequence). CDR3 length: 17 amino acids. CDR3 in DNA: TGCAGTGCTGGGCTAGCGGGGGGGACTCTAGGCACAGATACGCAGTATTTT. Its translation is CSAGLAGGTLGTDTQYF.